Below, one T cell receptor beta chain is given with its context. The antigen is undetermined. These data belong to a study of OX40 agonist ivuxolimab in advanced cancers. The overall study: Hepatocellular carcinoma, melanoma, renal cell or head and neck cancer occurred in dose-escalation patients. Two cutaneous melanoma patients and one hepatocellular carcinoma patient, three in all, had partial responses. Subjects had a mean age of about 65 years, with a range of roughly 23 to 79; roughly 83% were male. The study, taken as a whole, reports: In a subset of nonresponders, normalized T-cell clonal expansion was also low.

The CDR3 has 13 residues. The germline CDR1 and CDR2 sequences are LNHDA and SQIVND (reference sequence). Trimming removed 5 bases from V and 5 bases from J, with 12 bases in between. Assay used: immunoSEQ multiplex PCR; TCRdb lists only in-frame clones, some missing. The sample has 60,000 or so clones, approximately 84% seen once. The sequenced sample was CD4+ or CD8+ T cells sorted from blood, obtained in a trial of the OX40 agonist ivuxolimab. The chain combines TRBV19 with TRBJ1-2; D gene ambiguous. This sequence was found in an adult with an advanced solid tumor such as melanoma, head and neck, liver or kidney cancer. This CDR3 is CASSDWTWYGYTF. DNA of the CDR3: TGTGCCAGTAGTGACTGGACCTGGTATGGCTACACCTTC.